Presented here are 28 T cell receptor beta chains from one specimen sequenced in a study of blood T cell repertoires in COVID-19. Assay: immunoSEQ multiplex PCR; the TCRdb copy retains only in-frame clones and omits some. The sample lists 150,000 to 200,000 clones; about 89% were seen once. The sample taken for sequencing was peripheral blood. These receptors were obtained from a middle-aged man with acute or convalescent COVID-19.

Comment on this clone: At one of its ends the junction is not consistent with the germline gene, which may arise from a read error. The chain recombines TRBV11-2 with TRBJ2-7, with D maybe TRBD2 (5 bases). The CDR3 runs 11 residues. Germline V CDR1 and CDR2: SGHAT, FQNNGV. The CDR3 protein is CASSIPGIYNF. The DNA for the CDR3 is TGTGCCAGCAGCATCCCGGGAATATATAACTTC.

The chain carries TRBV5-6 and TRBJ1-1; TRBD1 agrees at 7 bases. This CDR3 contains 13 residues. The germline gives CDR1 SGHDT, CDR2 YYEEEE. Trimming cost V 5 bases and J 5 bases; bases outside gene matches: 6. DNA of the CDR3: TGTGCCAGCAGGACAGGGCTCGTGACTGAAGCTTTCTTT. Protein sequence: CASRTGLVTEAFF.

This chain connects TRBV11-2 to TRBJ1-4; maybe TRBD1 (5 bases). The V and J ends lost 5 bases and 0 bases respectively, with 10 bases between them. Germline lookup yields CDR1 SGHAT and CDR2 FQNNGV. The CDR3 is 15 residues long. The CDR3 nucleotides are TGTGCCAGCAGCCCCCAGGGAACAACTAATGAAAAACTGTTTTTT. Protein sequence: CASSPQGTTNEKLFF. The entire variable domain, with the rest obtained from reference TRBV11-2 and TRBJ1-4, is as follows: EAGVAQSPRYKIIEKRQSVAFWCNPISGHATLYWYQQILGQGPKLLIQFQNNGVVDDSQLPKDRFSAERLKGVDSTLKIQPAKLEDSAVYLCASSPQGTTNEKLFFGSGTQLSVL.

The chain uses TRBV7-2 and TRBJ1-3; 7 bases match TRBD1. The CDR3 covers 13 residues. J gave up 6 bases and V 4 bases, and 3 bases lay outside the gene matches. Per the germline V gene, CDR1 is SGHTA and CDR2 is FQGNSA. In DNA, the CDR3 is TGTGCCAGCAGCTCCGACAGGGTAAACACCATATATTTT. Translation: CASSSDRVNTIYF.

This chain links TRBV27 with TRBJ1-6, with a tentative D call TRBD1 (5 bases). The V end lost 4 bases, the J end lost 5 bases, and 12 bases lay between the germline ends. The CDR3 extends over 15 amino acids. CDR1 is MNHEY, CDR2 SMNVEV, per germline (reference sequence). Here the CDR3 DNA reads TGTGCCAGCAGTTCACAGGAATCCAATAATTCACCCCTCCACTTT. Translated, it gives CASSSQESNNSPLHF.

The CDR3 DNA reads as TGTGCCAGCAGCCAAGAACTAGCGGGGGACCCCTACGAGCAGTACTTC. Translation gives CASSQELAGDPYEQYF. The rearrangement uses TRBV3-1 (or the pseudogene TRBV3-2) and TRBJ2-7; 11 nucleotides line up with TRBD2. Per the germline V gene, CDR1 is LGHDT and CDR2 is YNNKEL (reference sequence). The CDR3 has 16 amino acids. J gave up 2 bases and V 0 bases, and 3 bases lay outside the gene matches.

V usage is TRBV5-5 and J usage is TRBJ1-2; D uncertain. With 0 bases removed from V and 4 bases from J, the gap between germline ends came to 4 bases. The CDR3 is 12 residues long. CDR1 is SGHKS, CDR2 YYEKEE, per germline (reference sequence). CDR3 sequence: CASSLALYGYTF. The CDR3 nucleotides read TGTGCCAGCAGCTTGGCTCTCTATGGCTACACCTTC.

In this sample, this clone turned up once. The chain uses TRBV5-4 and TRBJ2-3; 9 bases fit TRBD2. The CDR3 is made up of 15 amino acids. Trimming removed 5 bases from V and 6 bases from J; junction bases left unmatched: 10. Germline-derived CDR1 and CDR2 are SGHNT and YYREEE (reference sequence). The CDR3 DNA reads TGTGCCAGCAGACTAAGCGGGGGGCTTCCCGATACGCAGTATTTT. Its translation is CASRLSGGLPDTQYF.

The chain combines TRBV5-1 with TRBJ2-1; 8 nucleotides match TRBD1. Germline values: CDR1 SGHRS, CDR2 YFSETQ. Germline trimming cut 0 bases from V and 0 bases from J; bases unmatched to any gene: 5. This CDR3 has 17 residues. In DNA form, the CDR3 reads TGCGCCAGCAGCTTGGACAGGGGGTTCTCCTCCTACAATGAGCAGTTCTTC. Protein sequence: CASSLDRGFSSYNEQFF.

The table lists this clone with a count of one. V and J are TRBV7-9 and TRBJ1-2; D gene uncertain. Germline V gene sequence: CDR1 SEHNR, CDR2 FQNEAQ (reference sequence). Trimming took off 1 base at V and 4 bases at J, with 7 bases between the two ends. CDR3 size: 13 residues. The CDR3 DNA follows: TGTGCCAGCAGCTTAGTTGGCACCTATGGCTACACCTTC. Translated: CASSLVGTYGYTF. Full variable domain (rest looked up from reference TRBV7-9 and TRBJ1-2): DTGVSQNPRHKITKRGQNVTFRCDPISEHNRLYWYRQTLGQGPEFLTYFQNEAQLEKSRLLSDRFSAERPKGSFSTLEIQRTEQGDSAMYLCASSLVGTYGYTFGSGTRLTVV.

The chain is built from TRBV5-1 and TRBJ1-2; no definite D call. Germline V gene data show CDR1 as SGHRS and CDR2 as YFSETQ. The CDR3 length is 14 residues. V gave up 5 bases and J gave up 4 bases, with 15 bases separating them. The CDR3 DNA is TGCGCCAGCAGGTCTGGCCAGGCACTCTATGGCTACACCTTC. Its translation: CASRSGQALYGYTF.

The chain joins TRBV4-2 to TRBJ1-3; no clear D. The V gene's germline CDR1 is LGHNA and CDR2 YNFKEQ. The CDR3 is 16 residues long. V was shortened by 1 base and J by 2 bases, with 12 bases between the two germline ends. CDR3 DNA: TGTGCCAGCAGCCAAGCTGGCGTGAGGGCTGGAAACACCATATATTTT. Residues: CASSQAGVRAGNTIYF.

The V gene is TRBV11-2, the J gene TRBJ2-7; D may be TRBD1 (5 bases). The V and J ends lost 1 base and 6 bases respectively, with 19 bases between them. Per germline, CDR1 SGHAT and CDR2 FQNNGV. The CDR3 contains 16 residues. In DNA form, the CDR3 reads TGTGCCAGCAGCTTAGGGCGCCAACTCAGGGTTGGCGAGCAGTACTTC. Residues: CASSLGRQLRVGEQYF.

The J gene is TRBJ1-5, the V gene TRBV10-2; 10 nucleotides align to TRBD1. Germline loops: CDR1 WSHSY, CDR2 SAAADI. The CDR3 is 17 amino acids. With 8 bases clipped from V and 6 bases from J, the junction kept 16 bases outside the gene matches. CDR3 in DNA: TGCGCCAGCGATAACTTCGCCGGGACAGGGGATCGTCAGCCCCAGCATTTT. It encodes CASDNFAGTGDRQPQHF.

This CDR3 is CASSLSGDYGYTF. CDR3 nucleotide sequence: TGTGCCAGCAGCCTTTCAGGGGACTATGGCTACACCTTC. This rearrangement joins TRBV7-2 to TRBJ1-2; possible D gene TRBD1, 6 bases. The CDR3 loop spans 13 amino acids. V was trimmed by 5 bases and J by 3 bases, leaving 10 bases between them. Per the germline V gene, CDR1 is SGHTA and CDR2 is FQGNSA.

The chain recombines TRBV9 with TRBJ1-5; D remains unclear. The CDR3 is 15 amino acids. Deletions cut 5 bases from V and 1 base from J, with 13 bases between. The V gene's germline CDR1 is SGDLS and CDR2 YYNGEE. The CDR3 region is CASSSGGNSNQPQHF. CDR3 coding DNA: TGTGCCAGCAGTTCCGGCGGGAACAGCAATCAGCCCCAGCATTTT.

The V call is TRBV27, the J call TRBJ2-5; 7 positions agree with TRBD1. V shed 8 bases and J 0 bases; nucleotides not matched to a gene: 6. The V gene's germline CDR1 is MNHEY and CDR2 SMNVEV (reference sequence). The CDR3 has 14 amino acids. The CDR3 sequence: CASPKTGYQETQYF. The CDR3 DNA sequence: TGTGCCAGCCCTAAGACAGGGTACCAAGAGACCCAGTACTTC.

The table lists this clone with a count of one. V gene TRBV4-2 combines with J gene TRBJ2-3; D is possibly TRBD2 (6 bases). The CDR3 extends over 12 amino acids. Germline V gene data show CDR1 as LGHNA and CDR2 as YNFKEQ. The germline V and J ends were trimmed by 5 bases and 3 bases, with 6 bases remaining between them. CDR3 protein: CASSAGTDTQYF. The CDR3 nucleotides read TGTGCCAGCAGCGCGGGGACAGATACGCAGTATTTT.

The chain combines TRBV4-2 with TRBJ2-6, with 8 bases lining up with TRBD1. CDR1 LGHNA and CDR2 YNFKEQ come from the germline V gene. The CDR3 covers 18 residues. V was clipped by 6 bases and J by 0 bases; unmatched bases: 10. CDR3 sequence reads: CASRSTGAPLSGANVLTF. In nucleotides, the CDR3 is TGTGCCAGCAGGTCGACAGGGGCACCACTCTCTGGGGCCAACGTCCTGACTTTC.

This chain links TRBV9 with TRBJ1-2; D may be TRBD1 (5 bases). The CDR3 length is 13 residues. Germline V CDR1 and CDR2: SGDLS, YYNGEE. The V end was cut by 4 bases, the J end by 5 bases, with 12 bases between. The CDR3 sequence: CASSPYPGYGYTF. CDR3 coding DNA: TGTGCCAGCAGCCCTTACCCAGGGTATGGCTACACCTTC.

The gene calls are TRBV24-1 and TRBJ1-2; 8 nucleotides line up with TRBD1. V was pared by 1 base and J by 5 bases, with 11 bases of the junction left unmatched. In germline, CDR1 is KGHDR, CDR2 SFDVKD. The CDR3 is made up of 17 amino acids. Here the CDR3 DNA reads TGTGCCACCAGTGATTTCCGCAGGGACAGGTCAACTTATGGCTACACCTTC. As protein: CATSDFRRDRSTYGYTF.

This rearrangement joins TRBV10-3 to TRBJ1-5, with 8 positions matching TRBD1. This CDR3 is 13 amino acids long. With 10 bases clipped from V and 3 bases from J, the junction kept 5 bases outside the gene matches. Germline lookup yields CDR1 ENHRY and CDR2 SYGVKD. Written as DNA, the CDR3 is TGTGCCACCCACAGGGGGGTCAATCAGCCCCAGCATTTT. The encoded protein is CATHRGVNQPQHF.

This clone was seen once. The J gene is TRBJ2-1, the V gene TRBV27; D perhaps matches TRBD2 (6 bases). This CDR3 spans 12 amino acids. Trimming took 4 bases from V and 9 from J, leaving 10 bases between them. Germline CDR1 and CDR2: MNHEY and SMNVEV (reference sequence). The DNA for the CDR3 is TGTGCCAGCAGTTCGGGGGTCGTTGAGCAGTTCTTC. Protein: CASSSGVVEQFF.

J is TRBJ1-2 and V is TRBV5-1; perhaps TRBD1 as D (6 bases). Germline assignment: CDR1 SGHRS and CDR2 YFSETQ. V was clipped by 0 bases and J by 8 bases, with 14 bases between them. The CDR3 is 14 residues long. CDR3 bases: TGCGCCAGCAGCTTGGTACGGGGGGCGCAGGGCTACACCTTC. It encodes CASSLVRGAQGYTF.

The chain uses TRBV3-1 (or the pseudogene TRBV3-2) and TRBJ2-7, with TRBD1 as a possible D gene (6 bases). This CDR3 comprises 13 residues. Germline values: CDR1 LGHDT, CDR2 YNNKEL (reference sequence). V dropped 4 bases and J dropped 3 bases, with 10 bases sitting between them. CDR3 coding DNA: TGTGCCAGCAGCCCCCGAGGGGGCTACGAGCAGTACTTC. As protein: CASSPRGGYEQYF.

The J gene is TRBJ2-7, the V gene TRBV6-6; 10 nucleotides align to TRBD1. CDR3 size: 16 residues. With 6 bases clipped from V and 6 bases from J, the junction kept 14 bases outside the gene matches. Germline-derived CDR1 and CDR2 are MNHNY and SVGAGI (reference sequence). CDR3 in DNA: TGTGCCAGCAGACGTCTGGGACAGGGGATATCGTCCGAGCAGTACTTC. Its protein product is CASRRLGQGISSEQYF.

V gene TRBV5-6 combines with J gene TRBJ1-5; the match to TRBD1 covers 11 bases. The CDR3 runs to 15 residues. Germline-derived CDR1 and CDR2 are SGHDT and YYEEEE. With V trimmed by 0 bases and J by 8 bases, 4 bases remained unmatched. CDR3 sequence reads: CASSLAGTGGEPQHF. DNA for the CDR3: TGTGCCAGCAGCTTGGCCGGGACAGGGGGTGAGCCCCAGCATTTT.

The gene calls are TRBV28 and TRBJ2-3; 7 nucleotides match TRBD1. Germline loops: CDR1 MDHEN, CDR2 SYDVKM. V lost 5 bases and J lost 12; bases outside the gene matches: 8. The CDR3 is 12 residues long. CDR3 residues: CASSPQTGPQYF. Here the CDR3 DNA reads TGTGCCAGCAGTCCCCAGACAGGGCCTCAGTATTTT. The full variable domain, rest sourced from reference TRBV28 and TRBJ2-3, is DVKVTQSSRYLVKRTGEKVFLECVQDMDHENMFWYRQDPGLGLRLIYFSYDVKMKEKGDIPEGYSVSREKKERFSLILESASTNQTSMYLCASSPQTGPQYFGPGTRLTVL.